This TCR beta chain was sequenced during a study of T-cell reconstitution after alpha-beta-depleted transplantation in children. Study results and limitations: The authors attributed T-cell counts and diversity one year after transplant mostly to newly produced T cells.

To note about this clonotype: What it binds is unknown.

CDR3 length: 15 amino acids. Germline assignment: CDR1 SGHRS and CDR2 YFSETQ. V was shortened by 1 base and J by 2 bases, with 11 bases between the two germline ends. Unique molecular identifiers were used in preparing the TCRbeta library. Each CDR3 protein is one row after TCRdb ran MiXCR on the PCR reads. The sample carries about 610,000 distinct CDR3 sequences, 25% to 30% recorded once. The chain couples TRBV5-1 to TRBJ2-3; D uncertain. This TCR came from a boy under two years old with Wiskott-Aldrich syndrome, due to receive a stem cell transplant. The specimen was PBMCs, collected before TCRalphabeta/CD19-depleted stem cell transplant. CDR3 nucleotides: TGCGCCAGCAGCTTGCTCGGTGTCGTCACAGATACGCAGTATTTT. The encoded protein is CASSLLGVVTDTQYF.